Below are 17 T cell receptor beta chains sequenced from a single sample in a study of CD8+ T cells in alopecia areata. As the sequencing template, cDNA was produced by extracting RNA and reverse transcribing it. Repertoires were generated with immunoSEQ multiplex PCR, while TCRdb's copy carries only in-frame clones and drops some. This sample has 130,000 to 150,000 clones, with 85% to 90% found just once. The material sequenced was CD8+ T cells sorted from blood, taken at week 0. The origin of the receptors is a human donor with alopecia areata.

The chain employs TRBV14 and TRBJ2-1; D gene ambiguous. V lost 3 bases and J lost 0, with 9 bases in between. The CDR3 sequence is 15 residues long. The V gene's germline CDR1 is SGHDN and CDR2 FVKESK. The CDR3 spells CASSQMDHSYNEQFF. In DNA form, the CDR3 reads TGTGCCAGCAGCCAGATGGACCACTCCTACAATGAGCAGTTCTTC.

The chain links TRBV10-1 to TRBJ1-1; D remains ambiguous. Germline V gene sequence: CDR1 WNHNN, CDR2 SYGVQD (reference sequence). The CDR3 extends over 13 amino acids. Trimming removed 6 bases at V and 5 bases at J, with 13 bases between. CDR3 nucleotide sequence: TGCGCCAGCAGAGGACTTCTGGGGACTGAAGCTTTCTTT. Its translation: CASRGLLGTEAFF.

The V and J genes are TRBV19 and TRBJ2-1; D tentatively reads TRBD1 or TRBD2 (7 bases each). This CDR3 spans 15 amino acids. Trimming removed 7 bases at V and 5 bases at J, with 18 bases between. Germline-derived CDR1 and CDR2 are LNHDA and SQIVND (reference sequence). The CDR3 here is CASKEGASGNNEQFF. CDR3 bases: TGTGCCAGTAAGGAGGGGGCTAGCGGTAACAATGAGCAGTTCTTC.

This chain joins TRBV5-6 and TRBJ2-1; D remains ambiguous. The CDR3 covers 13 residues. Germline CDR1 is SGHDT and CDR2 is YYEEEE. V was pared by 0 bases and J by 5 bases, with 6 bases between. Written as DNA, the CDR3 is TGTGCCAGCAGCTTGGGCTCTCACAATGAGCAGTTCTTC. Encoded protein: CASSLGSHNEQFF.

The chain combines TRBV7-2 with TRBJ2-5; 10 bases are shared with TRBD2. After removal of 5 bases from V and 3 bases from J, the junction contained 3 bases not matched to a gene. Germline assignment: CDR1 SGHTA and CDR2 FQGNSA. There are 14 residues in the CDR3. The CDR3 region has the DNA TGTGCCAGCAGCCTTAGCGGGGGGAAAGAGACCCAGTACTTC. This codes for CASSLSGGKETQYF.

This clone was counted only a few times. This rearrangement joins TRBV6-5 to TRBJ1-1; TRBD1 might be the D (6 bases). Germline CDR1 is MNHEY and CDR2 is SVGAGI. The CDR3 spans 14 residues. V lost 5 bases to trimming and J lost 5 bases, with 15 bases between them. The CDR3 protein is CASSPSGDGTEAFF. The CDR3 DNA reads TGTGCCAGCAGTCCTTCAGGGGACGGGACTGAAGCTTTCTTT.

This clone was recorded a few times. The chain recombines TRBV30 with TRBJ2-5; 8 bases are shared with TRBD1. The J call is in doubt because the DNA end fits TRBJ2-7 better. Germline V gene data show CDR1 as GTSNPN and CDR2 as SVGIG (reference sequence). The CDR3 has 14 amino acids. Here the CDR3 DNA reads TGTGCCTGGAGGGGGGACAGGAGCTCCTACGAGCAGTACTTC. Its protein is CAWRGDRSSYEQYF.

This clone was seen only a few times. V gene TRBV2 combines with J gene TRBJ1-3; TRBD1 is a possible D gene (6 bases). CDR1 is SNHLY and CDR2 is FYNNEI in the germline V gene. This CDR3 contains 16 residues. The ends were cut back, 1 base at V and 3 bases at J, with 13 bases in the middle. CDR3 sequence: CASSEGTGTRGNTIYF. Written as DNA, the CDR3 is TGTGCCAGCAGTGAAGGGACCGGGACACGTGGAAACACCATATATTTT.

The chain recombines TRBV6-5 with TRBJ2-7, with 9 bases aligning to TRBD1. The V gene's germline CDR1 is MNHEY and CDR2 SVGAGI. The junction had 4 bases not matched to a gene; V was cut back by 4 bases and J by 6 bases. The CDR3 runs to 13 residues. CDR3 sequence reads: CASSSGTGIEQYF. CDR3 nucleotide sequence: TGTGCCAGCAGTTCCGGGACAGGGATCGAGCAGTACTTC.

This clone was detected only a few times. This sequence joins TRBV25-1 and TRBJ2-3; possible D gene TRBD1, 6 bases. The CDR3 sequence is 16 residues long. CDR1 and CDR2 from the germline V gene are MGHDK and SYGVNS. The germline V and J ends were trimmed by 2 bases and 0 bases, with 12 bases remaining between them. This CDR3 reads CASSEALGGSTDTQYF. DNA for the CDR3: TGTGCCAGCAGTGAAGCCTTAGGGGGAAGCACAGATACGCAGTATTTT.

The chain joins TRBV10-2 to TRBJ1-2; possibly TRBD1 for D (5 bases). The CDR3 consists of 16 residues. Trimming left V 2 bases short and J 4 bases short, with 17 bases between. Per the germline V gene, CDR1 is WSHSY and CDR2 is SAAADI. The CDR3 DNA is TGCGCCAGCAGTGAGAGGGACCAAACCAACTTCTATGGCTACACCTTC. It codes for CASSERDQTNFYGYTF.

The rearrangement links TRBV7-7 to TRBJ2-1; 9 bases agree with TRBD2. Germline trimming cut 3 bases from V and 7 bases from J; bases unmatched to any gene: 7. Per the germline V gene, CDR1 is SSHAT and CDR2 is FNYEAQ (reference sequence). This CDR3 has 15 residues. The CDR3 reads CASSFGGGAGNEQFF. CDR3 coding DNA: TGTGCCAGCAGCTTTGGCGGGGGGGCCGGGAATGAGCAGTTCTTC.

This rearrangement joins TRBV27 to TRBJ2-7, with D hard to call. Germline CDR1 MNHEY, CDR2 SMNVEV (reference sequence). Trimming took off 0 bases at V and 3 bases at J, with 15 bases between the two ends. This CDR3 has 16 residues. In DNA form, the CDR3 reads TGTGCCAGCAGTTTATCGAGTGGGGTAACGGTCTACGAGCAGTACTTC. It yields the protein CASSLSSGVTVYEQYF.

The chain combines TRBV11-2 with TRBJ2-7; D is tentatively TRBD1 or TRBD2 (5 bases each). Germline V gives CDR1 SGHAT, CDR2 FQNNGV. The ends were cut back, 5 bases at V and 1 base at J, with 15 bases in the middle. The CDR3 is made up of 15 amino acids. In DNA, the CDR3 is TGTGCCAGCAGCCGAGAAGAGGGGCTATCCTACGAGCAGTACTTC. It encodes CASSREEGLSYEQYF.

The chain links TRBV23-1 to TRBJ2-7, with D tentatively TRBD1 or TRBD2 (5 bases each). TRBV23-1 carries the ORF label, with uncertain function. This CDR3 spans 12 amino acids. Trimming took off 5 bases at V and 12 bases at J, with 17 bases between the two ends. The CDR3 DNA reads TGCGCCAGCAGTGACGGGACCTGGAGGACGTACTTC. Translated: CASSDGTWRTYF.

V is TRBV6-5 and J is TRBJ1-1, with TRBD1 as a possible D gene (6 bases). Per the germline V gene, CDR1 is MNHEY and CDR2 is SVGAGI. With 7 bases removed from V and 6 bases from J, the gap between germline ends came to 21 bases. This CDR3 has 15 residues. CDR3 in amino acids: CASNSPHRVGAEAFF. CDR3 coding DNA: TGTGCCAGCAACTCCCCGCACAGGGTGGGTGCTGAAGCTTTCTTT.

This clone has just a few counts. The chain links TRBV29-1 to TRBJ2-5; TRBD1 aligns across 10 bases. CDR1 and CDR2 from the germline V gene are SQVTM and ANQGSEA. V lost 6 bases, J lost 5 bases, and 9 bases stayed unmatched. The CDR3 is 14 amino acids. CDR3: CSVPSGTGVETQYF. DNA for the CDR3: TGCAGCGTCCCCTCGGGGACAGGGGTTGAGACCCAGTACTTC.